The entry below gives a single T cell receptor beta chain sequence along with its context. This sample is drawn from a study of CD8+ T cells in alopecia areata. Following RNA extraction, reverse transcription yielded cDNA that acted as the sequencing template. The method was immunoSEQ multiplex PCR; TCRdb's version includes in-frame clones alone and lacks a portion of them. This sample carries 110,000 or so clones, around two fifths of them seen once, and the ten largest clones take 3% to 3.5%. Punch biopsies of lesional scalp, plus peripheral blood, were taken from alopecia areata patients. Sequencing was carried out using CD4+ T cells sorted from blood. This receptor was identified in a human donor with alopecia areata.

CDR3 region: CASSQDLGIDEQFF. The CDR3 DNA is TGCGCCAGCAGCCAAGATCTAGGGATCGATGAGCAGTTCTTC. V gene TRBV4-3 combines with J gene TRBJ2-1; D is ambiguous. The CDR3 has 14 amino acids. Looked up from germline, CDR1 is LGHNA and CDR2 is YSLEER. The V and J ends lost 0 bases and 8 bases respectively, with 11 bases between them.